This TCR beta chain comes out of a study of blood T cell repertoires in COVID-19. Per the study methods: From reference gene primer amplification, estimates of nucleated cell counts were derived. Clones were sequenced by immunoSEQ multiplex PCR, and TCRdb holds only the in-frame ones, with some missing. V and J calls and clone size are copied from that table; D and trimming were computed from the DNA. The sample lists approximately 260,000 clones; around 83% were seen once. Trimming took 0 bases from V and 6 from J; bases not matched to a gene: 9. The CDR3 runs 16 residues. CDR1 SGDLS and CDR2 YYNGEE come from the germline V gene.

The chain combines TRBV9 with TRBJ2-4, with 7 positions matching TRBD2. The sample taken for sequencing was PBMCs or T cells enriched from blood (not recorded which). This clonotype was sampled from a woman aged 45 to 65 who had been exposed to COVID-19. The CDR3 nucleotides read TGTGCCAGCAGCGTAGGAGTAACGGGGGGATCAAACATTCAGTACTTC. Protein sequence: CASSVGVTGGSNIQYF. Combining the CDR3 with reference TRBV9 and TRBJ2-4 gives the whole variable domain DSGVTQTPKHLITATGQRVTLRCSPRSGDLSVYWYQQSLDQGLQFLIQYYNGEERAKGNILERFSAQQFPDLHSELNLSSLELGDSALYFCASSVGVTGGSNIQYFGAGTRLSVL.